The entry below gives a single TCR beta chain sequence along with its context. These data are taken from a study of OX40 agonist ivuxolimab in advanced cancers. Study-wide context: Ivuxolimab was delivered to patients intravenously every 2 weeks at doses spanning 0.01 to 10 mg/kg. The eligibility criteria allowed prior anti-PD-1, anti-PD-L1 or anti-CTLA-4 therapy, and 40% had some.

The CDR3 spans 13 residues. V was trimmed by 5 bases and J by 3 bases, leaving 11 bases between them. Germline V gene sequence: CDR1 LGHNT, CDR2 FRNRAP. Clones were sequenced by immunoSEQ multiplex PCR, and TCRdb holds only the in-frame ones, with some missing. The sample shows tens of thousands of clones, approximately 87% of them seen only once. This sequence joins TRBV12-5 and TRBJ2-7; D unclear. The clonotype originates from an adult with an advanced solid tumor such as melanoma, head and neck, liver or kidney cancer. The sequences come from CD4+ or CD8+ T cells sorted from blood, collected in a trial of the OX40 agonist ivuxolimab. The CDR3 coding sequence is TGTGCTAGTGGTACAGCGCTAGGCTACGAGCAGTACTTC. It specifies CASGTALGYEQYF.